This paragraph covers one TCR beta chain sequence. Its cognate antigen has yet to be identified. A junction boundary mismatches the germline segment, possibly from a read error. This sample stems from a study of tumor-infiltrating lymphocytes in oesophageal squamous cell carcinoma (dated by TCRdb to the mid-2010s). The germline V gene gives CDR1 as WSHSY and CDR2 as SAAADI. From its cysteine to its phenylalanine, the CDR3 spans 13 amino acids. The CDR3 DNA has 39 bases and is translated from base 1. Libraries came from PCR. Sequencing used an Illumina HiSeq 2000. TCRdb trimmed the raw reads at Q25, called clones with MiXCR and kept productive beta chains. Here each entry gathers all rows of one CDR3 protein and keeps the most common genes and DNA. The sample data list about 12,000 distinct CDR3 sequences, and 52% of these were observed just once. Approximately 30% of the sample comes from the top ten.

The source of this sequence is a female donor with esophageal squamous cell carcinoma. Sequenced input: esophageal tumor tissue. The chain couples TRBV10-2 to TRBJ1-6; the D gene is not confidently resolved. At the DNA level, the sequence is TGCGCCAGCGGGAGGGATAGACAAAAGACCCAGTACTTT. Protein translation: CASGRDRQKTQYF.